These 7 T cell receptor beta chains were all obtained from the same sample, sequenced in a study of blood T cell repertoires in COVID-19. The data were produced by immunoSEQ multiplex PCR, yet TCRdb's version contains in-frame clones alone and is incomplete. The sample shows approximately 190,000 clones, 80% to 90% of them seen only once. Sequencing was performed on peripheral blood. The receptors stem from a man aged 30 to 45 with active or convalescent COVID-19.

The chain couples TRBV4-2 to TRBJ2-3; 8 bases fit TRBD2. Germline loops: CDR1 LGHNA, CDR2 YNFKEQ. This CDR3 is built from 24 residues. Trimming took 3 bases from V and 0 from J; bases not matched to a gene: 29. The DNA of the CDR3 is TGTGCCAGCAGCCAGGGCCCCCGCGGGTGGGGAGTTGGTAGCGGGGCCCCTAGCACAGATACGCAGTATTTT. Its protein is CASSQGPRGWGVGSGAPSTDTQYF.

The rearrangement links TRBV6-1 to TRBJ1-5; D remains ambiguous. The CDR3 has 15 residues. Germline lookup yields CDR1 MNHNS and CDR2 SASEGT. V was clipped by 2 bases and J by 2 bases, with 10 bases between them. CDR3 amino acids: CASSERGIRNQPQHF. The DNA for the CDR3 is TGTGCCAGCAGTGAACGAGGTATCCGCAATCAGCCCCAGCATTTT.

This clone was recorded only once. V gene TRBV5-6 combines with J gene TRBJ1-1, with TRBD1 as a possible D gene (5 bases). V was cut by 3 bases and J by 6 bases, with 15 bases left in between. Germline V gives CDR1 SGHDT, CDR2 YYEEEE. CDR3 length: 14 residues. The CDR3 loop reads CASSSMGPGAEAFF. CDR3 nucleotide sequence: TGTGCCAGCAGCTCCATGGGGCCGGGTGCTGAAGCTTTCTTT.

This clone was detected only once. The genes are TRBV7-9 and TRBJ1-5; D is perhaps TRBD1 (5 bases). The CDR3 runs 14 residues. Germline loops: CDR1 SEHNR, CDR2 FQNEAQ (reference sequence). Trimming took 0 bases from V and 2 from J, leaving 5 bases between them. DNA for the CDR3: TGTGCCAGCAGCTTAGCACAGGGCAATCAGCCCCAGCATTTT. It translates to CASSLAQGNQPQHF.

A single count supports this clone. The rearrangement uses TRBV7-8 and TRBJ2-1; maybe TRBD2 (6 bases). Germline CDR1 reads SGHVS; CDR2 reads FQNEAQ. Trimming removed 1 base from V and 1 base from J, with 8 bases in between. This CDR3 contains 15 residues. As DNA, the CDR3 is TGTGCCAGCAGCTTAGACCGGGAGTCCTACAATGAGCAGTTCTTC. It codes for CASSLDRESYNEQFF.

This clone turned up a few times. The chain recombines TRBV27 with TRBJ1-1, with 7 positions matching TRBD1. Germline CDR1 is MNHEY and CDR2 is SMNVEV (reference sequence). V trimming: 4 bases; J trimming: 12 bases; junction bases outside the gene matches: 8. The CDR3 sequence is 12 residues long. In DNA, the CDR3 is TGTGCCAGCAGTTGGGTGGGACAGACGACTTTCTTT. This codes for CASSWVGQTTFF.

The chain uses TRBV4-3 and TRBJ2-7; 9 bases are a match to TRBD2. The CDR3 has 14 residues. Germline-derived CDR1 and CDR2 are LGHNA and YSLEER. Unmatched junction bases numbered 7, after V lost 4 bases and J lost 6 bases. The CDR3 loop reads CASSPGLAPAEQYF. CDR3 bases: TGCGCCAGCAGCCCGGGACTAGCCCCCGCCGAGCAGTACTTC.